This entry describes one T cell receptor beta chain. This sample is part of a study of shared clonotypes between healthy human individuals. Deletions cut 1 base from V and 1 base from J, with 7 bases between. CDR3 size: 15 residues. Germline CDR1 MDHEN, CDR2 SYDVKM. Generated by immunoSEQ multiplex PCR, the TCRdb table keeps only in-frame clones and is missing some. The sample consists of 730,000 or so clones, 55% to 75% of them appearing once. This receptor was obtained from a woman aged 25 to 39 in good health. This sequence joins TRBV28 and TRBJ2-2, with TRBD2 as a possible D gene (5 bases). The sample was memory CD4+ T cells sorted from blood. Subset here: CD45RA-negative fraction. CDR3: CASSLFGLNTGELFF. Written as DNA, the CDR3 is TGTGCCAGCAGTTTATTCGGACTGAACACCGGGGAGCTGTTTTTT.